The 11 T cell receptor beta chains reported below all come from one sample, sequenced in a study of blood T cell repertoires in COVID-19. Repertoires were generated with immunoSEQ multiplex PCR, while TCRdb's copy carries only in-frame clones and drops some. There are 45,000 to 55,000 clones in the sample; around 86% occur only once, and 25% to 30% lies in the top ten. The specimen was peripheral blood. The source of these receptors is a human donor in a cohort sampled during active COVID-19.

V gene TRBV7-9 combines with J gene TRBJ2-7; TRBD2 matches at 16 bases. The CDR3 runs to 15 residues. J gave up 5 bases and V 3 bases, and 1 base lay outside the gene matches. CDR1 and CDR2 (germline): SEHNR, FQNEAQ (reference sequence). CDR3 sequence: CASSLGLAGGDEQYF. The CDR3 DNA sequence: TGTGCCAGCAGCTTGGGACTAGCGGGAGGGGACGAGCAGTACTTC. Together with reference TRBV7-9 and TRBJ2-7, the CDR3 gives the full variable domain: DTGVSQNPRHKITKRGQNVTFRCDPISEHNRLYWYRQTLGQGPEFLTYFQNEAQLEKSRLLSDRFSAERPKGSFSTLEIQRTEQGDSAMYLCASSLGLAGGDEQYFGPGTRLTVT.

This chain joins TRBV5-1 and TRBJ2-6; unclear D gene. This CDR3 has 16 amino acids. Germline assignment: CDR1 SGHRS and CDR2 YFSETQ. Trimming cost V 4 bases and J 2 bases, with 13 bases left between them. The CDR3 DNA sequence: TGCGCCAGCAGCCCCCTTCTTGACACTGGGGCCAACGTCCTGACTTTC. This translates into CASSPLLDTGANVLTF.

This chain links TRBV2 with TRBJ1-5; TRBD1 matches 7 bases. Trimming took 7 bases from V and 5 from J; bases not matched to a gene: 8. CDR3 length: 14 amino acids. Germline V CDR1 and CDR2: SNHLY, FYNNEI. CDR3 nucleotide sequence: TGTGCCAGCACAGACAGGGTGAGGGATCAGCCCCAGCATTTT. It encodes CASTDRVRDQPQHF.

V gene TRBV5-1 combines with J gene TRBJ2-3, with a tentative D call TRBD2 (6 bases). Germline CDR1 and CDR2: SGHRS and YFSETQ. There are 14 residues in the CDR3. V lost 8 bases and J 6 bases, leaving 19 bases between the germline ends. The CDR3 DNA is TGCGCCAGTACACTCCCGCGGGGCGGGGATACGCAGTATTTT. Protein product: CASTLPRGGDTQYF.

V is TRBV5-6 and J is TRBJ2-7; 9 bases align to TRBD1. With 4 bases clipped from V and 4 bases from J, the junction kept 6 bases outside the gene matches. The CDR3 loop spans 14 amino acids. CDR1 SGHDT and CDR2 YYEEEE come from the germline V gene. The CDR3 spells CASSGTGRAYEQYF. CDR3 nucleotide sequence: TGTGCCAGCAGCGGGACAGGGCGGGCGTACGAGCAGTACTTC.

The CDR3 loop reads CASSVAKRGGSSYNEQFF. DNA of the CDR3: TGTGCCAGCAGCGTAGCGAAGCGGGGGGGGAGCTCCTACAATGAGCAGTTCTTC. This chain uses TRBV9 with TRBJ2-1, with 10 bases fitting TRBD2. Trimming at V came to 0 bases and at J to 0 bases, leaving 6 bases not matched to a gene. The CDR3 is made up of 18 amino acids. Germline lookup yields CDR1 SGDLS and CDR2 YYNGEE.

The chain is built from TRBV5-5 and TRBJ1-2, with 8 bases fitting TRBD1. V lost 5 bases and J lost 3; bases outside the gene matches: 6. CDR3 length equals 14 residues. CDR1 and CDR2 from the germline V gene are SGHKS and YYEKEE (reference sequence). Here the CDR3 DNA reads TGTGCCAGCAGGAGTCCGGGACAGGACTATGGCTACACCTTC. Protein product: CASRSPGQDYGYTF. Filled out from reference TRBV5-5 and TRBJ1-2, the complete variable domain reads DAGVTQSPTHLIKTRGQQVTLRCSPISGHKSVSWYQQVLGQGPQFIFQYYEKEERGRGNFPDRFSARQFPNYSSELNVNALLLGDSALYLCASRSPGQDYGYTFGSGTRLTVV.

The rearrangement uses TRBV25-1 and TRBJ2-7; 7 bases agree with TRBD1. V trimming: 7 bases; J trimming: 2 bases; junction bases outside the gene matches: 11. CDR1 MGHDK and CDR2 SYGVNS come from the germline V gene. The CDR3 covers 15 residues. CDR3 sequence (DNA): TGTGCCAGCATGAGCAGTGAGACAGGGACCTACGAGCAGTACTTC. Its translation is CASMSSETGTYEQYF.

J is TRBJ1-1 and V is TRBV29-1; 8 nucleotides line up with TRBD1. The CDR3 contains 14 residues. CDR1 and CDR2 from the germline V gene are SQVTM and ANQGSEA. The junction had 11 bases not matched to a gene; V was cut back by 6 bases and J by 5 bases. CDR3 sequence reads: CSVLPQGAGTEAFF. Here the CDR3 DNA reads TGCAGCGTCCTCCCCCAGGGGGCTGGAACTGAAGCTTTCTTT.

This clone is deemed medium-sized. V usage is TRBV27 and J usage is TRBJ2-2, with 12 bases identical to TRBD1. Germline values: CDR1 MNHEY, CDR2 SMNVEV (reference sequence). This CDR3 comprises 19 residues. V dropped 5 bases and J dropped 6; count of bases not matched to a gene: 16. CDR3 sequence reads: CASSPPDRDRGRGAGELFF. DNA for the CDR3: TGTGCCAGCAGTCCCCCCGACCGGGACAGGGGGCGGGGGGCCGGGGAGCTGTTTTTT.

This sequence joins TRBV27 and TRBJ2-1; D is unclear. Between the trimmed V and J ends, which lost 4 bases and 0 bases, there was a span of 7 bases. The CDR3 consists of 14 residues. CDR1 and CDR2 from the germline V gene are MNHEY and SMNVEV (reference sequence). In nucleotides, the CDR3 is TGTGCCAGCAGTTCTGATAGCTCCTACAATGAGCAGTTCTTC. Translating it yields CASSSDSSYNEQFF.